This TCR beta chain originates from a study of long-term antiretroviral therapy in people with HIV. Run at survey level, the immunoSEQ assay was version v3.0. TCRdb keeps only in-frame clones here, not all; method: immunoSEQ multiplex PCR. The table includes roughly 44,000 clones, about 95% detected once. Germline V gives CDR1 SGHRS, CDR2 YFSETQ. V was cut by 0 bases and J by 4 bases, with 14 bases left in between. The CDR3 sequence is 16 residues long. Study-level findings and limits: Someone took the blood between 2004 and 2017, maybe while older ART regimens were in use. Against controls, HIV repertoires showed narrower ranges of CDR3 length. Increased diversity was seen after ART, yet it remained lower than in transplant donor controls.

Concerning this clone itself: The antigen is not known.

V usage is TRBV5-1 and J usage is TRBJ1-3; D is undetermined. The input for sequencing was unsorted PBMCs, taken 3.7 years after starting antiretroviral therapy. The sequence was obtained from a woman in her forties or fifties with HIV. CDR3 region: CASSLETLLSGNTIYF. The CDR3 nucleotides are TGCGCCAGCAGCTTGGAGACCCTCTTATCCGGAAACACCATATATTTT.